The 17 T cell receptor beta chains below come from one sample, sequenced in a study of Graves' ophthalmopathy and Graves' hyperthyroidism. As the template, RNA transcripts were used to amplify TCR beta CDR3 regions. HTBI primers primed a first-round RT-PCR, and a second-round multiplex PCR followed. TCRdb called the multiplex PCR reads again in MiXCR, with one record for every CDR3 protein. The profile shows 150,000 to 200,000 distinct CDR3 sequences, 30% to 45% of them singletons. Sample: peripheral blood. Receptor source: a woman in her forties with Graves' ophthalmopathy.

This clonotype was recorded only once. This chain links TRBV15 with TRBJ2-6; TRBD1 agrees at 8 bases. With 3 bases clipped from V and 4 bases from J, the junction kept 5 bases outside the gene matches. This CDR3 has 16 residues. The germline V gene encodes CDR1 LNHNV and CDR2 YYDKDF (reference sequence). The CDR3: CATSRDRAGGANVLTF. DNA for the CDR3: TGTGCCACCAGCAGGGACAGGGCAGGAGGGGCCAACGTCCTGACTTTC.

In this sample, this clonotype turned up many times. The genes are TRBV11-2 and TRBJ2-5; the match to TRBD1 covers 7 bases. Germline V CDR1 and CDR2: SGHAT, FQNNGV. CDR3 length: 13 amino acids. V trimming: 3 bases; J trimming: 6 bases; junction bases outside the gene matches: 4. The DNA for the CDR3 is TGTGCCAGCAGCTTCCAGGGGGATAAGACCCAGTACTTC. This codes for CASSFQGDKTQYF.

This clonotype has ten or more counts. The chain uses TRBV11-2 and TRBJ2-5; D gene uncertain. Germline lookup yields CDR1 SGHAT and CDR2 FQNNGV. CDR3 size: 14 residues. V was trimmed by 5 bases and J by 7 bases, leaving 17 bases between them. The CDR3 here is CASSPPPVLGTQYF. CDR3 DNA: TGTGCCAGCAGCCCGCCACCGGTCCTCGGGACCCAGTACTTC. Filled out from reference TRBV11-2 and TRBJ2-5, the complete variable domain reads EAGVAQSPRYKIIEKRQSVAFWCNPISGHATLYWYQQILGQGPKLLIQFQNNGVVDDSQLPKDRFSAERLKGVDSTLKIQPAKLEDSAVYLCASSPPPVLGTQYFGPGTRLLVL.

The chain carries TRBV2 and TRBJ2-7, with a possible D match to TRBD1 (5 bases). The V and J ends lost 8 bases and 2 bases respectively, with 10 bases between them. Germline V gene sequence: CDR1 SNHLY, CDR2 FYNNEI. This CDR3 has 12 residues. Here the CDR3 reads CASEDRTYEQYF. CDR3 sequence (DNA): TGTGCCAGCGAAGACAGAACCTACGAGCAGTACTTC.

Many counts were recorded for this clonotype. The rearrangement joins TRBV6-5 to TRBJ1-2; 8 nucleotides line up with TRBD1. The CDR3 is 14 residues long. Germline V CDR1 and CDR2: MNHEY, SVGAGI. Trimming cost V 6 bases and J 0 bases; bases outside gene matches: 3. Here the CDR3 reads CASSGQGANYGYTF. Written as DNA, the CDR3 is TGTGCCAGCAGCGGACAGGGAGCTAACTATGGCTACACCTTC.

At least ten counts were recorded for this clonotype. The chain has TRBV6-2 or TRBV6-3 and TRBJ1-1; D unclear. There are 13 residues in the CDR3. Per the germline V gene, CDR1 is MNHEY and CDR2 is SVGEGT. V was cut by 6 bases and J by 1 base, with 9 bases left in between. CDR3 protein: CASRDTSNTEAFF. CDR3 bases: TGTGCCAGCAGGGATACATCGAACACTGAAGCTTTCTTT.

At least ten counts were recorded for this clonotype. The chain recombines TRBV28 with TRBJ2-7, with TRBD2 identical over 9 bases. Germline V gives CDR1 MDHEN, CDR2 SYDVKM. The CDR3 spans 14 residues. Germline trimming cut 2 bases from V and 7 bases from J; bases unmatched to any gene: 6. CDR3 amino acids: CASSLAGGPGEQYF. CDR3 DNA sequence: TGTGCCAGCAGTTTAGCGGGAGGGCCTGGTGAGCAGTACTTC.

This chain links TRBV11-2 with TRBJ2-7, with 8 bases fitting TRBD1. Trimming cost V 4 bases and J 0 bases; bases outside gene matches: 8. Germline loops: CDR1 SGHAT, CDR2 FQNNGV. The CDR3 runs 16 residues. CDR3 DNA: TGTGCCAGCAGCTCCCCCCGGGACAGGAACTCCTACGAGCAGTACTTC. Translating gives CASSSPRDRNSYEQYF. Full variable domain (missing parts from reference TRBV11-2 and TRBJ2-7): EAGVAQSPRYKIIEKRQSVAFWCNPISGHATLYWYQQILGQGPKLLIQFQNNGVVDDSQLPKDRFSAERLKGVDSTLKIQPAKLEDSAVYLCASSSPRDRNSYEQYFGPGTRLTVT.

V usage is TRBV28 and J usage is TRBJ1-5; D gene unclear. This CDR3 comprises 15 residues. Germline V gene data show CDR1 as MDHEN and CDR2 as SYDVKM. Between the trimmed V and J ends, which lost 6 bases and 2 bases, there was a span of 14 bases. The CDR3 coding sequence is TGTGCCAGCAGCCTCCCTGACGGGGGCAATCAGCCCCAGCATTTT. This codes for CASSLPDGGNQPQHF.

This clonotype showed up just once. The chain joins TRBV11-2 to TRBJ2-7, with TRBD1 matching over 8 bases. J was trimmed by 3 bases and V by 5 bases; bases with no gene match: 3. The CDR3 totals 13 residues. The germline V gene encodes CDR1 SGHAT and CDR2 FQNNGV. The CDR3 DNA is TGTGCCAGCAGCCAAGGGACAGGCTACGAGCAGTACTTC. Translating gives CASSQGTGYEQYF.

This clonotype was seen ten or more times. As DNA, the CDR3 is TGTGCCTGGACCAAGACAGGGCATGGCTACACCTTC. This codes for CAWTKTGHGYTF. The V call is TRBV30, the J call TRBJ1-2; 7 bases are shared with TRBD1. The V gene's germline CDR1 is GTSNPN and CDR2 SVGIG (reference sequence). This CDR3 is built from 12 residues. V lost 4 bases and J lost 6; bases outside the gene matches: 5. The whole variable domain, remainder taken from reference TRBV30 and TRBJ1-2, is SQTIHQWPATLVQPVGSPLSLECTVEGTSNPNLYWYRQAAGRGLQLLFYSVGIGQISSEVPQNLSASRPQDRQFILSSKKLLLSDSGFYLCAWTKTGHGYTFGSGTRLTVV.

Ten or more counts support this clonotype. The CDR3 reads CASSPFAQETQYF. CDR3 coding DNA: TGTGCCAGCAGTCCCTTCGCCCAAGAGACCCAGTACTTC. This sequence joins TRBV27 and TRBJ2-5; D is unclear. CDR3 size: 13 residues. Germline CDR1 is MNHEY and CDR2 is SMNVEV (reference sequence). The V gene lost 5 bases and the J gene lost 1 base, with 8 bases spanning the gap.

The CDR3 spells CASRTGGTTSNTGELFF. CDR3 coding DNA: TGTGCCAGCAGGACAGGGGGCACGACGTCGAACACCGGGGAGCTGTTTTTT. The V gene is TRBV6-4, the J gene TRBJ2-2; 10 bases align to TRBD1. The V segment lost 6 bases and the J segment 0 bases; nucleotides outside the gene matches: 7. The V gene's germline CDR1 is MRHNA and CDR2 SNTAGT. CDR3 length equals 17 residues.

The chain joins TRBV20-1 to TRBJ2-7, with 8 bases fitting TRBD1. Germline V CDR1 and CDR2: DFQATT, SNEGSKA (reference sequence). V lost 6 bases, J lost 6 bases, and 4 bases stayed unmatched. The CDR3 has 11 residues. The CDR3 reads CSADTGGEQYF. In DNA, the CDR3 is TGCAGTGCAGACACAGGGGGCGAGCAGTACTTC.

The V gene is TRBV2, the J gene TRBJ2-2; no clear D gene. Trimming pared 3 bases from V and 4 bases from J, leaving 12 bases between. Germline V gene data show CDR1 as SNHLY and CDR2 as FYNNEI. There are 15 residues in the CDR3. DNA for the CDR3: TGTGCCAGCAGTGAGGGGTTTAGTGGCACCGGGGAGCTGTTTTTT. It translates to CASSEGFSGTGELFF.

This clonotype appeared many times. CDR3 DNA sequence: TGTGCCACCAGCCGCGACGGACACACTGAAGCTTTCTTT. It encodes CATSRDGHTEAFF. The chain has TRBV15 and TRBJ1-1; D is ambiguous. The CDR3 contains 13 residues. Germline lookup yields CDR1 LNHNV and CDR2 YYDKDF (reference sequence). V was cut by 5 bases and J by 3 bases, with 10 bases left in between.

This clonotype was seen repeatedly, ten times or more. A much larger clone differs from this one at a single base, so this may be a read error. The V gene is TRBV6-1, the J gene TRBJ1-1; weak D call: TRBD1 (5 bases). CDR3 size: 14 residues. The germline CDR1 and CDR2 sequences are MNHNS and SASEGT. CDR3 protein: CASGELGEGTEAFF. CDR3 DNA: TGTGCCAGCGGTGAATTGGGGGAGGGCACTGAAGCTTTCTTT.